Listed below are T cell receptor beta chains from one sample, sequenced in a study of cytotoxic CD8 clonotypes in ibrutinib-treated CLL. The protocol was immunoSEQ multiplex PCR, while the TCRdb copy is restricted to in-frame clones and leaves out a portion. The table has roughly 330,000 clones, roughly 71% seen once. The sequencing here drew on PBMCs, taken after 36 months of ibrutinib treatment. The receptors here all came from a human donor with chronic lymphocytic leukemia. CDR3s include the opening cysteine and the closing phenylalanine or tryptophan. The order of the fields is D gene, clone size, J gene, V gene, CDR3 protein, CDR3 DNA. The D gene is left open where the match is weak. Part of the rows lack a size; the others show once, few, many or a class for expanded clones.

D gene: -
clone size: -
J gene: TRBJ1-6
V gene: TRBV10-3
CDR3 protein: CAINFGRGSPLHF
CDR3 DNA: TGTGCCATCAATTTTGGTCGGGGTTCACCCCTCCACTTT

D gene: -
clone size: once
J gene: TRBJ2-3
V gene: TRBV19
CDR3 protein: CASKGGTDTQYF
CDR3 DNA: TGTGCCAGTAAAGGGGGCACAGATACGCAGTATTTT

D gene: TRBD1
clone size: -
J gene: TRBJ2-7
V gene: TRBV5-6
CDR3 protein: CASSRTGTKRDEQYF
CDR3 DNA: TGTGCCAGCAGCCGGACAGGGACCAAAAGGGACGAGCAGTACTTC

D gene: -
clone size: -
J gene: TRBJ2-1
V gene: TRBV4-1
CDR3 protein: CASSQVTVLDEQFF
CDR3 DNA: TGCGCCAGCAGCCAAGTTACTGTCTTAGATGAGCAGTTCTTC

D gene: TRBD2
clone size: few
J gene: TRBJ2-4
V gene: TRBV7-6
CDR3 protein: CASSPGGVQYF
CDR3 DNA: TGTGCCAGCAGCCCCGGGGGGGTTCAGTACTTC

D gene: TRBD2
clone size: -
J gene: TRBJ2-3
V gene: TRBV19
CDR3 protein: CASSTTTSGTDTQYF
CDR3 DNA: TGTGCCAGTAGTACTACGACTAGCGGCACAGATACGCAGTATTTT

D gene: -
clone size: -
J gene: TRBJ2-7
V gene: TRBV5-5
CDR3 protein: CASRGIPREQYF
CDR3 DNA: TGTGCCAGCAGGGGGATTCCCCGCGAGCAGTACTTC

D gene: -
clone size: few
J gene: TRBJ2-7
V gene: TRBV7-9
CDR3 protein: CASSQDRIGEQYF
CDR3 DNA: TGTGCCAGCAGCCAAGACAGAATCGGCGAGCAGTACTTC

D gene: TRBD2
clone size: -
J gene: TRBJ2-7
V gene: TRBV4-1
CDR3 protein: CASSQEGLAGIGVHEQYF
CDR3 DNA: TGCGCCAGCAGCCAAGAAGGGCTAGCGGGAATCGGTGTCCACGAGCAGTACTTC

D gene: -
clone size: -
J gene: TRBJ2-1
V gene: TRBV10-2
CDR3 protein: CASSDYNEQFF
CDR3 DNA: TGCGCCAGCAGTGATTACAATGAGCAGTTCTTC

D gene: -
clone size: -
J gene: TRBJ2-6
V gene: TRBV25-1
CDR3 protein: CASSESGANVLTF
CDR3 DNA: TGTGCCAGCAGTGAATCTGGGGCCAACGTCCTGACTTTC

D gene: -
clone size: -
J gene: TRBJ1-1
V gene: TRBV7-2
CDR3 protein: CASSRRGLSDAFF
CDR3 DNA: TGTGCCAGTTCCAGGCGGGGCTTGTCCGACGCTTTCTTT

D gene: -
clone size: few
J gene: TRBJ1-2
V gene: TRBV2
CDR3 protein: CASSDREFYGYTF
CDR3 DNA: TGTGCCAGCAGTGATAGGGAGTTCTATGGCTACACCTTC

D gene: -
clone size: -
J gene: TRBJ2-7
V gene: TRBV6-5
CDR3 protein: CASSYGAGYHEQYF
CDR3 DNA: TGTGCCAGCAGTTACGGCGCAGGGTACCACGAGCAGTACTTC

D gene: -
clone size: -
J gene: TRBJ2-7
V gene: TRBV29-1
CDR3 protein: CSVVHSYEQYF
CDR3 DNA: TGCAGCGTTGTCCATTCCTACGAGCAGTACTTC

D gene: -
clone size: -
J gene: TRBJ2-7
V gene: TRBV18
CDR3 protein: CASSPQQGRTYEQYF
CDR3 DNA: TGTGCCAGCTCACCTCAACAGGGTCGCACCTACGAGCAGTACTTC

D gene: -
clone size: -
J gene: TRBJ2-5
V gene: TRBV27
CDR3 protein: CASTSRPGLRETQYF
CDR3 DNA: TGTGCCAGCACCTCACGGCCGGGTTTGAGGGAGACCCAGTACTTC